This T cell receptor (beta chain) was retrieved from a study of vaccination effects on CD4 cells after COVID-19. V was shortened by 4 bases and J by 10 bases, with 16 bases between the two germline ends. From germline, CDR1 is KGHSH and CDR2 LQKENI. The CDR3 spans 13 residues. A word on this clone: Its antigen is unidentified.

TCRdb's table, derived via immunoSEQ multiplex PCR, lists solely in-frame clones and lacks some. The sample has around 35,000 clones, about 69% seen once. Before any sequencing was done, the ViraFEST assay used viral peptide pools to expand antigen-specific CD4+ T cells. After around nine days in culture, the CD4+ T cells were isolated. Absence of prior SARS-CoV-2 infection characterized the vaccine recipients, who showed negative nucleocapsid antibodies. Sequences were derived from CD4+ T cells from PBMCs cultured with HCoV-OC43 spike peptides, sampled before COVID-19 vaccination. Subset defined: HCoV-OC43 spike overlapping peptide pool stimulation. The TCR originated in a human donor who received a COVID-19 vaccine. The gene calls are TRBV18 and TRBJ2-5; no clear D. CDR3 region: CASSRVYNDDQYF. CDR3 DNA sequence: TGTGCCAGCTCACGGGTATACAATGACGACCAGTACTTC.